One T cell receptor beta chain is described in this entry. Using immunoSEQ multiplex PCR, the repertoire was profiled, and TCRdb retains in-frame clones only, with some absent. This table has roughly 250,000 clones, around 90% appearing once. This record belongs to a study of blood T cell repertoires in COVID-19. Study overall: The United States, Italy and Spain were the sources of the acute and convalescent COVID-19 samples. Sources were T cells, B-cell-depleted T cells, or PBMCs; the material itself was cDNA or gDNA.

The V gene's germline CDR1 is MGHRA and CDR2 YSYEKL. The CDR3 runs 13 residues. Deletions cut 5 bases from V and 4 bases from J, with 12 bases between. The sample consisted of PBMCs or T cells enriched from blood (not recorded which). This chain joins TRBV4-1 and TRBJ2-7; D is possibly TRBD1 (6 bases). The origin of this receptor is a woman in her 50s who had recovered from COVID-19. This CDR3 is CASSRQEKYEQYF. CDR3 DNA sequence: TGCGCCAGCAGCAGACAGGAGAAATACGAGCAGTACTTC.